The entry that follows covers one T cell receptor (beta chain) sequence. The data stem from a study of control samples from healthy donors and cancer patients. Generated by immunoSEQ multiplex PCR, the TCRdb table keeps only in-frame clones and is missing some. The table records roughly 100,000 clones, about 90% of them present only once. Germline V lookup: CDR1 MDHEN, CDR2 SYDVKM. CDR3 length equals 19 residues. Trimming cost V 1 base and J 4 bases, with 25 bases left between them. The V gene is TRBV28, the J gene TRBJ1-2; D remains ambiguous. Material for sequencing was blood. This TCR derives from a woman between 18 and 30 years old in good health. The CDR3 is CASSLLGSGLPDGLYGYTF. CDR3 bases: TGTGCCAGCAGTTTATTGGGGTCAGGCCTCCCCGACGGGCTCTATGGCTACACCTTC.